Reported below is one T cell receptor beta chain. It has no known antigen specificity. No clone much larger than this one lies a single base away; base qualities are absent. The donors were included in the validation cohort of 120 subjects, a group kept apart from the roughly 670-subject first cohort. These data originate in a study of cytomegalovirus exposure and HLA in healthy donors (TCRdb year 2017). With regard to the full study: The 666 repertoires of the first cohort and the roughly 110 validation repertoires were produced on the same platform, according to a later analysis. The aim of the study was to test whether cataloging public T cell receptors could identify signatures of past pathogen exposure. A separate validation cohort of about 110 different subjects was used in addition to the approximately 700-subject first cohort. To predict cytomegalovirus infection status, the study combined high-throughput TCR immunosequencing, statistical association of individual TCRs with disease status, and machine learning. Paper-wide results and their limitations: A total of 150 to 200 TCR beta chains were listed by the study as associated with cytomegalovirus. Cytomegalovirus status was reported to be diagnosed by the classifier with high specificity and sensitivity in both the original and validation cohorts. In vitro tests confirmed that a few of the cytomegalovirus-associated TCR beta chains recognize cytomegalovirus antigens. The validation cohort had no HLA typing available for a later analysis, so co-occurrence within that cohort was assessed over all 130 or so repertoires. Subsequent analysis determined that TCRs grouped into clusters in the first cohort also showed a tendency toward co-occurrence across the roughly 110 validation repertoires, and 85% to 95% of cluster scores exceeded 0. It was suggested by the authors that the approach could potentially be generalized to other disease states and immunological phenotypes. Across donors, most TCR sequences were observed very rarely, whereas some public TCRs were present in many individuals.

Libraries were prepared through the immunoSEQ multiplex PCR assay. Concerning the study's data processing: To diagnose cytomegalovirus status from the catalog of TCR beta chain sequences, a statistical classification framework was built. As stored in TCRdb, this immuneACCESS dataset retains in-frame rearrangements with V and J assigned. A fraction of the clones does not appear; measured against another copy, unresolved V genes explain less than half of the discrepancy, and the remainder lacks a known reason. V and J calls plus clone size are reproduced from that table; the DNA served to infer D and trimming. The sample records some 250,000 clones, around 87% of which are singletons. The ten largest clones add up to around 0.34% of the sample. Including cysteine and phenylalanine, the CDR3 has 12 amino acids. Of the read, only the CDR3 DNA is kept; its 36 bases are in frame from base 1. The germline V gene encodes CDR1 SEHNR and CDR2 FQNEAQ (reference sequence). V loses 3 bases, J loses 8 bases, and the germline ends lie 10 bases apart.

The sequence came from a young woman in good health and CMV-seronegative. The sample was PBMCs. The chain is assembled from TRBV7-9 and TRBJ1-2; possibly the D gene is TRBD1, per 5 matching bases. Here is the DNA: TGTGCCAGCAGCTTGATGGGGGGAGGCTACACCTTC. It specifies CASSLMGGGYTF. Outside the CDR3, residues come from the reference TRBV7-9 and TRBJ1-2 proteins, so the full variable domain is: DTGVSQNPRHKITKRGQNVTFRCDPISEHNRLYWYRQTLGQGPEFLTYFQNEAQLEKSRLLSDRFSAERPKGSFSTLEIQRTEQGDSAMYLCASSLMGGGYTFGSGTRLTVV.